This T cell receptor beta chain was identified in a study of blood T cells in healthy people across ages. V lost 2 bases and J lost 0; bases outside the gene matches: 5. The CDR3 is 18 amino acids. In germline, CDR1 is LGHNA, CDR2 YSLEER. In this sample, this clonotype turned up a few times. Its cognate antigen is unknown. Overall study findings and caveats: Age brought a roughly linear fall in TCR beta diversity measured per million T cells. Shifts in expanded clonotypes may have been confounded by donor CMV status, which was unknown.

Each donor supplied roughly 10 milliliters of peripheral blood. Sample-barcoded 5' priming and a J-beta primer mix drove a second PCR of 7 to 11 cycles. One entry per CDR3 protein results from TCRdb running MiXCR on the 5' RACE reads. The table includes fewer than 800,000 distinct CDR3 sequences, around half detected once. The source of this sequence is a woman in her fifties or sixties in good health. The sample was blood. The rearrangement links TRBV4-3 to TRBJ2-1; 12 bases agree with TRBD2. This CDR3 reads CASSQRLAGGFSYNEQFF. The CDR3 bases are TGCGCCAGCAGCCAACGGCTAGCGGGAGGGTTCTCCTACAATGAGCAGTTCTTC.